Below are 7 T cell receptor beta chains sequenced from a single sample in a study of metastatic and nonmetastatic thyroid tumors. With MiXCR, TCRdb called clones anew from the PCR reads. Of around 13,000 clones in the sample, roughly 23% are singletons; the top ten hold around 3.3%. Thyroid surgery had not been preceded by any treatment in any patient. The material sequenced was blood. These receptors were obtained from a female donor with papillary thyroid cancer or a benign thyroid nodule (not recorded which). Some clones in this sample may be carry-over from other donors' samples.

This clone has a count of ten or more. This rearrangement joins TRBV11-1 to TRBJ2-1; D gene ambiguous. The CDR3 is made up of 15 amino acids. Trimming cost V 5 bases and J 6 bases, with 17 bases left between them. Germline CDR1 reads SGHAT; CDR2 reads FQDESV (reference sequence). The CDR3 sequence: CASSPLLSGLNEQFF. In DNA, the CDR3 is TGTGCCAGCAGCCCTCTCCTATCTGGGCTCAATGAGCAGTTCTTC. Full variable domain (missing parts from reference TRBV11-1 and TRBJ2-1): EAEVAQSPRYKITEKSQAVAFWCDPISGHATLYWYRQILGQGPELLVQFQDESVVDDSQLPKDRFSAERLKGVDSTLKIQPAELGDSAMYLCASSPLLSGLNEQFFGPGTRLTVL.

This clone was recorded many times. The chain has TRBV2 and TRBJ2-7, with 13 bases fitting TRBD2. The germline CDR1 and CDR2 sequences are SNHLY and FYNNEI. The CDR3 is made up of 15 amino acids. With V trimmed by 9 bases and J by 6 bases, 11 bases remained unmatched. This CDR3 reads CASKTSGRAFGEQYV. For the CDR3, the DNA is TGTGCCAGTAAAACTAGCGGGAGGGCCTTTGGCGAGCAGTACGTC.

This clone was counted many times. In nucleotides, the CDR3 is TGTGCCAGCAGCCAGGAAGGACAGATAAACACTGAAGCTTTCTTT. As protein: CASSQEGQINTEAFF. This chain links TRBV3-1 with TRBJ1-1, with a possible D match to TRBD1 (6 bases). Trimming pared 3 bases from V and 2 bases from J, leaving 13 bases between. The CDR3 covers 15 residues. Germline-derived CDR1 and CDR2 are LGHDT and YNNKEL (reference sequence).

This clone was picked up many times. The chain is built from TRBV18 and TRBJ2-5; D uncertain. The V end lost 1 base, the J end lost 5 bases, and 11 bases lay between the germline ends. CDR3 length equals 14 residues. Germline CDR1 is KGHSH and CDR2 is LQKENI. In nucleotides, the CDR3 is TGTGCCAGCTCACCACAGGGTTGGTTGGAGACCCAGTACTTC. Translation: CASSPQGWLETQYF.

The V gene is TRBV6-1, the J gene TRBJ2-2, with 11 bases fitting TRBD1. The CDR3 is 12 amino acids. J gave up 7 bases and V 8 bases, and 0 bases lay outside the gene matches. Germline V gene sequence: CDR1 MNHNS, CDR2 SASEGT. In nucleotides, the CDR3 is TGTGCCAGCGGGACAGGGGGCGGGGAGCTGTTTTTT. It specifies CASGTGGGELFF.

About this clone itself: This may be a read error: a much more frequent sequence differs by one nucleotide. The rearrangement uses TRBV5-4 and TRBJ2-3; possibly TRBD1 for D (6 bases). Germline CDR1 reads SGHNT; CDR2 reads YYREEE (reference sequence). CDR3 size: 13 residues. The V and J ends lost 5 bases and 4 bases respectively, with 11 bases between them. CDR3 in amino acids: CASRTYRADTQYF. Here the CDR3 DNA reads TGTGCCAGCAGGACCTACAGGGCAGATACGCAGTATTTT.

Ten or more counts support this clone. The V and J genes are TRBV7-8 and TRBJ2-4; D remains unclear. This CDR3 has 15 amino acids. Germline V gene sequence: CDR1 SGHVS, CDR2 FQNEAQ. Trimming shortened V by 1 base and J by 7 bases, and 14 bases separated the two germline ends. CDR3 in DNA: TGTGCCAGCAGCTTAGAATCGGGTAGTTGGAACATTCAGTACTTC. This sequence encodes CASSLESGSWNIQYF.